This TCR beta chain was identified in a study of shared clonotypes between healthy human individuals (dated by TCRdb to 2019 to 2021). The study in broad terms: The cohort comprised a couple of women and three men aged 18 to 49 years. Per donor, three plates each were used for CD4 naive and CD4 memory, two for CD8 naive, and one for CD8 memory. Each donor's leukapheresis produced roughly between roughly 0.85 and 9.5 billion PBMCs. To estimate repertoire size and how much clonotype sharing occurs between individuals, the study deeply sequenced the blood TCR repertoires of several healthy adults. To increase sequencing depth and limit assay-specific biases, different laboratories used diverse techniques to prepare libraries and sequence TCR repertoires. General findings and caveats noted by the study authors: Pairwise subsampling indicated that sequencing depth was expected to affect the degree of clonotype sharing among donors. Because the study included a small number of donors, the genetic and exposure-history diversity represented was limited. Only blood was sampled, and tissue TCR repertoires likely differ from those in blood. When a handful of donors were compared, the shared fraction of clonotypes was around 4.6% for naive CD4, approximately 3.5% for naive CD8, about 2.4% for memory CD4, and 0.4% for memory CD8. Larger estimated clonotype richness was generally found for naive subsets than for memory subsets. Even with the large sequencing depth, rarefaction of the sorted-subset datasets indicated that sequencing was incomplete. Higher generation probabilities were observed for clonotypes shared by all four sorted-subset donors than for non-shared clonotypes.

Using the deep immunoSEQ assay, multiplex PCR amplified TCR CDR3 regions from genomic DNA. Extracted genomic DNA from each cell subset was distributed evenly across all wells of several immunoSEQ 96-well plates, and each plate was treated as a replicate. For sorted subsets, approximately 190 ng genomic DNA, equal to about 30,000 T cell genomes, was loaded into each replicate PCR. The purified libraries were quantified using a Qubit 3.0 fluorometer, sized with a Bioanalyzer 2100, and then quantified again using the KAPA Library Quantification kit. Each immunoSEQ 96-well plate was sequenced on its own single-read 150-cycle Illumina NextSeq 550 flow cell. As for the authors' bioinformatics: Because the immunoSEQ output held only junctional sequences and lacked quality scores, the filtering could not match the filtering applied to full-length reads. Sequences were annotated with PyIR, a Python wrapper for IgBLAST v1.9, using IMGT germline references to assign V/J genes and CDR3. Reads were removed for weak V/J assignments (E-value above 1e-6), missing CDR3, stop codons, out-of-frame junctions, or ambiguous translated residues. V3J clonotypes were defined by identical inferred V gene, J gene, and CDR3 amino acid sequence. The percentage overlap between two repertoires was calculated by dividing the number of shared unique clonotypes by the size of the smaller repertoire. Three approaches were used to assess repertoire richness: RTK rarefaction, the Chao1 estimator, and Recon v2.1 estimates of unobserved clonotypes. Generation probabilities were computed with OLGA for all TCRbeta clonotypes obtained by the gDNA method from several donors. In TCRdb, the immuneACCESS table is reduced to in-frame sequences with V and J assigned. These tables do not hold every clone; where another copy was compared, an unresolved V gene accounts for under half, and the others remain unexplained. That table furnishes V, J and clone size, whereas the DNA furnished D and trimming. The sample table records 1.5 million to 1.9 million clones; 95% to 99% of these occur just once. The ten top clones hold about 0.45% of the sample.

About this clone itself: No cognate antigen has been identified for it. No much larger clonotype is one base removed from it; base qualities were not supplied.

The donors were healthy, HIV-negative adults who had no recently reported acute infections or vaccinations. Every donor was a Caucasian adult residing in Nashville, Tennessee, USA. CD4+ T cells were enriched by magnetic negative selection; naive cells were then positively selected on CD45RA, and the negative fraction formed the memory subset. Blood was collected by leukapheresis, and PBMCs were isolated by Ficoll-Histopaque density gradient centrifugation and then cryopreserved in liquid nitrogen vapor phase. Analytical flow cytometry was used to check the purity and quantity of every magnetically sorted T cell population. Genomic DNA was isolated from every sorted fraction and measured by UV absorbance on a Nanodrop 2000c. The CDR3 runs 14 amino acids, cysteine and phenylalanine included. Just the 42-base CDR3 DNA is kept, in frame starting at base 1. Trimming costs V 0 bases and J 3 bases, and their ends lie 8 bases apart. CDR1 KGHSH and CDR2 LQKENI were looked up in the germline V gene.

The specimen was naive CD4+ T cells sorted from blood. In light of the paper, this sample's cell subset or site label describes: CD45RA+ positively selected. Recombination joined TRBV18 with TRBJ1-2, with an unclear D gene assignment. The sequence was collected from a man aged 25-45 years in good health. CDR3 protein: CASSPPARDYGYTF. The nucleotides read TGTGCCAGCTCACCACCCGCCAGAGACTATGGCTACACCTTC. The CDR3 plus the reference TRBV18 and TRBJ1-2 genes for the other parts give the full variable domain: NAGVMQNPRHLVRRRGQEARLRCSPMKGHSHVYWYRQLPEEGLKFMVYLQKENIIDESGMPKERFSAEFPKEGPSILRIQQVVRGDSAAYFCASSPPARDYGYTFGSGTRLTVV.